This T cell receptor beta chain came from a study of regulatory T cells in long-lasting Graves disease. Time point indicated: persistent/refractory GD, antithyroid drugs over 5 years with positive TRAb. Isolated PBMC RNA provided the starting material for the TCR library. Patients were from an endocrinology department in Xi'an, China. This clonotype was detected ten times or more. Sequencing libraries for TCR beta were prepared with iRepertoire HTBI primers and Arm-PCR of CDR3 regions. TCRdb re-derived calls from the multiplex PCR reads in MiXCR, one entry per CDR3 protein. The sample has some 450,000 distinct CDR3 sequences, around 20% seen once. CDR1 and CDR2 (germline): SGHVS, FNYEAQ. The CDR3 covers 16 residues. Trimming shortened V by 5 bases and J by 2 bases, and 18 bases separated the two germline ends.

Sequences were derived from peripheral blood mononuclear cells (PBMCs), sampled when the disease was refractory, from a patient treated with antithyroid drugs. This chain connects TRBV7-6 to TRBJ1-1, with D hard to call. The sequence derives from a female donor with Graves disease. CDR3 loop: CASSLHDGGLNTEAFF. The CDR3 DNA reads TGTGCCAGCAGCCTCCACGACGGAGGGCTAAACACTGAAGCTTTCTTT.